This T cell receptor beta chain was recovered during a study of neoadjuvant anti-PD-1 for oral cavity cancer. Study context: Patients mostly received three to four biweekly nivolumab doses at 3 mg/kg before surgery. Non-progressing patients received a fourth nivolumab dose near day 43, then surgery on days 50-56.

Specified time point: after neoadjuvant nivolumab, at surgical resection. Patients had HPV-negative, locally advanced oral cavity squamous cell carcinoma. In this sample, this clone turned up many times. The antigen remains unidentified. The assay was immunoSEQ multiplex PCR, and TCRdb's table has in-frame clones only and misses some. The sample contains tens of thousands of clones, approximately 26% of which appear only once. The germline CDR1 and CDR2 sequences are LGHNA and YNFKEQ. There are 15 residues in the CDR3. V was pared by 6 bases and J by 3 bases, with 9 bases of the junction left unmatched. Notes on the study in general: Higher pretreatment Treg/Th17 ratios tracked higher pretreatment blood clonality.

This chain uses TRBV4-2 with TRBJ2-7, with 9 bases lining up with TRBD2. The sequencing used tumor tissue, collected after nivolumab (anti-PD-1) treatment. The TCR originated in a person between 35 and 79 years old with oral cavity squamous cell carcinoma. CDR3 protein: CASRAGGLGHYEQYF. DNA of the CDR3: TGTGCCAGCAGAGCGGGAGGTCTTGGTCACTACGAGCAGTACTTC.